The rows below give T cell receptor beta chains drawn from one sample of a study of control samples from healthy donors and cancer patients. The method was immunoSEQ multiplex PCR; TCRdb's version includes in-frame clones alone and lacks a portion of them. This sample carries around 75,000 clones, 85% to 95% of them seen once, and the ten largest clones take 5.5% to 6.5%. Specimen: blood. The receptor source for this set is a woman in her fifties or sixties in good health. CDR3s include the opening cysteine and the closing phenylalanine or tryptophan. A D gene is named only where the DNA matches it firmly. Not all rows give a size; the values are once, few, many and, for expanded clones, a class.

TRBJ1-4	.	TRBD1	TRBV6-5	CASSTGTGGEKLFF	TGTGCCAGCAGTACCGGGACAGGGGGAGAAAAACTGTTTTTT
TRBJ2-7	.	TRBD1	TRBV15	CATSKGTGDYEQYF	TGTGCCACCAGCAAAGGGACAGGGGACTACGAGCAGTACTTC
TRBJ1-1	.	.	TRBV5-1	CASSLDYASSNTEAFF	TGCGCCAGCAGCTTGGATTATGCGAGCTCGAACACTGAAGCTTTCTTT
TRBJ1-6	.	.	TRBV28	CASSFSLVNSPLHF	TGTGCCAGCAGTTTTTCCCTGGTTAATTCACCCCTCCACTTT
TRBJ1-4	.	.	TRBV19	CASSITGDNEKLFF	TGTGCCAGTAGTATTACTGGGGATAATGAAAAACTGTTTTTT
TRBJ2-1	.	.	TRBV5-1	CASSLPASREQFF	TGCGCCAGCAGCTTGCCCGCAAGTCGAGAGCAGTTCTTC
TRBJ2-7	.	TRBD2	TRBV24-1	CAVGLAGEREQYF	TGTGCAGTGGGACTAGCGGGAGAACGCGAGCAGTACTTC
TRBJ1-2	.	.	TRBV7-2	CASSLSPQEGYTF	TGTGCCAGCAGCTTATCCCCGCAGGAGGGCTACACCTTC
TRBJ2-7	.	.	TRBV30	CAWSRSGWTYEQYF	TGTGCCTGGAGTAGGAGCGGGTGGACCTACGAGCAGTACTTC
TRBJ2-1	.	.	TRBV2	CASSVLDDQFF	TGTGCCAGCAGTGTCCTGGATGATCAGTTCTTC
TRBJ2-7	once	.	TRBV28	CASSLVASYEQYF	TGTGCCAGCAGTTTAGTAGCTTCCTACGAGCAGTACTTC
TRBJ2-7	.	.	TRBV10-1	CASSESGNRYEQYF	TGCGCCAGCAGTGAGAGTGGAAATCGTTACGAGCAGTACTTC
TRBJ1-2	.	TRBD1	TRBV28	CASSLNRGRNGYGYTF	TGTGCCAGCAGTTTAAACAGGGGGCGTAACGGCTATGGCTACACCTTC
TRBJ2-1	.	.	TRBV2	CASSDLTNNEQFF	TGTGCCAGCAGTGATCTCACAAACAATGAGCAGTTCTTC
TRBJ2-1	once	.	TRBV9	CASSVLAGAEQFF	TGTGCCAGCAGCGTCCTAGCAGGGGCTGAGCAGTTCTTC
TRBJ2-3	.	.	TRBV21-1	CASSNCGGTDTQYF	TGTGCCAGCAGCAATTGTGGCGGCACAGATACGCAGTATTTT
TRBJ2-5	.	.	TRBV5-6	CASSLKTFRIVETQYF	TGTGCCAGCAGCCTAAAGACATTCCGGATCGTAGAGACCCAGTACTTC
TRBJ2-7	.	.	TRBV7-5	CARSLVFSSYEQYF	TGTGCCAGAAGCTTAGTATTTAGCTCCTACGAGCAGTACTTC
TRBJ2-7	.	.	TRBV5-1	CASSPEPSKDEQYF	TGCGCCAGCAGCCCGGAGCCTAGCAAGGACGAGCAGTACTTC
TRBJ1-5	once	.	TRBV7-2	CASSWGGYSNQPQHF	TGTGCCAGCAGCTGGGGGGGTTATAGCAATCAGCCCCAGCATTTT
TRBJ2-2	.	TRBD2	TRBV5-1	CASSKGLAGRTGELFF	TGCGCCAGCAGCAAGGGACTAGCGGGACGCACCGGGGAGCTGTTTTTT
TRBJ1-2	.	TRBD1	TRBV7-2	CASSLDLTGDGYTF	TGTGCCAGCAGCTTAGATCTCACAGGGGATGGCTACACCTTC
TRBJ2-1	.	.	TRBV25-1	CASSPGWGWEQFF	TGTGCCAGCAGCCCCGGTTGGGGCTGGGAGCAGTTCTTC
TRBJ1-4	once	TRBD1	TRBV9	CASSVGQGSTNEKLFF	TGTGCCAGCAGCGTAGGACAGGGGTCAACTAATGAAAAACTGTTTTTT
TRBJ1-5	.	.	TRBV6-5	CASSIPRGGHQPQHF	TGTGCCAGCAGCATCCCACGGGGGGGGCATCAGCCCCAGCATTTT
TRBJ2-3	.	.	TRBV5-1	CASSLAGQAGTQYF	TGCGCCAGCAGCTTGGCCGGCCAAGCGGGTACGCAGTATTTT
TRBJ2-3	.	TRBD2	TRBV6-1	CASSERSGASTDTQYF	TGTGCCAGCAGTGAACGTAGCGGGGCTAGCACAGATACGCAGTATTTT
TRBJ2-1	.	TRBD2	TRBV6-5	CASRTSGSNEQFF	TGTGCCAGCAGGACTAGCGGGAGTAATGAGCAGTTCTTC
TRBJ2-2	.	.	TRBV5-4	CASSDQGITGELFF	TGTGCCAGCAGCGATCAGGGGATCACCGGGGAGCTGTTTTTT
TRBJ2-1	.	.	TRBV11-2	CASSLGGHNEQFF	TGTGCCAGCAGCTTAGGGGGGCACAATGAGCAGTTCTTC
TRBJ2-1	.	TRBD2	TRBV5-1	CASSAGLAGFSYNEQFF	TGCGCCAGCAGCGCGGGACTAGCGGGATTTTCGTACAATGAGCAGTTCTTC
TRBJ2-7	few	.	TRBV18	CASSPPGRVGEQYF	TGTGCCAGCTCACCACCAGGCAGGGTCGGCGAGCAGTACTTC